These 4 T cell receptor beta chains were all obtained from the same sample, sequenced in a study of PD-1 blockade in classical Hodgkin lymphoma. All patients relapsed after autologous stem cell transplantation, and brentuximab vedotin exposure varied. Assay: immunoSEQ multiplex PCR; the TCRdb copy retains only in-frame clones and omits some. In the table there are around 45,000 clones, approximately 72% of which are singletons. The sequencing used peripheral blood mononuclear cells (PBMCs), collected before the second cycle of nivolumab. The receptor set was obtained from a human donor with classical Hodgkin lymphoma.

The genes are TRBV4-2 and TRBJ1-3; no clear D. CDR3 length equals 17 residues. V shed 0 bases and J shed 0 bases, with 12 bases lying between them. Germline-derived CDR1 and CDR2 are LGHNA and YNFKEQ. CDR3 loop: CASSQDDSYFSGNTIYF. CDR3 DNA sequence: TGTGCCAGCAGCCAAGACGACTCATATTTCTCTGGAAACACCATATATTTT.

Note on this clone: At the DNA level, this CDR3 is encoded by other sequences in the same sample as well. The chain links TRBV7-9 to TRBJ1-1; D gene uncertain. Trimming took 1 base from V and 4 from J, leaving 10 bases between them. Per the germline V gene, CDR1 is SEHNR and CDR2 is FQNEAQ (reference sequence). The CDR3 loop spans 14 amino acids. For the CDR3, the DNA is TGTGCCAGCAGCTTAGTGTTAGAAGGCACTGAAGCTTTCTTT. The encoded protein is CASSLVLEGTEAFF. Variable domain in full (rest from reference TRBV7-9 and TRBJ1-1): DTGVSQNPRHKITKRGQNVTFRCDPISEHNRLYWYRQTLGQGPEFLTYFQNEAQLEKSRLLSDRFSAERPKGSFSTLEIQRTEQGDSAMYLCASSLVLEGTEAFFGQGTRLTVV.

The chain has TRBV4-3 and TRBJ2-7, with a tentative D call TRBD1 (6 bases). V was shortened by 0 bases and J by 6 bases, with 18 bases between the two germline ends. CDR3 length: 16 residues. CDR1 is LGHNA and CDR2 is YSLEER in the germline V gene. The CDR3 sequence is CASSQESWGTLTEQYF. The CDR3 bases are TGCGCCAGCAGCCAAGAAAGTTGGGGGACATTGACCGAGCAGTACTTC.

This clone was detected a few times. In nucleotides, the CDR3 is TGTGCCAGCAGCTTATCGACAGGTTTCACCGGGGAGCTGTTTTTT. Translation: CASSLSTGFTGELFF. The J gene is TRBJ2-2, the V gene TRBV7-9, with D possibly TRBD1 on 6 matching bases. The germline CDR1 and CDR2 sequences are SEHNR and FQNEAQ (reference sequence). This CDR3 contains 15 residues. V lost 2 bases and J 4 bases, leaving 11 bases between the germline ends.